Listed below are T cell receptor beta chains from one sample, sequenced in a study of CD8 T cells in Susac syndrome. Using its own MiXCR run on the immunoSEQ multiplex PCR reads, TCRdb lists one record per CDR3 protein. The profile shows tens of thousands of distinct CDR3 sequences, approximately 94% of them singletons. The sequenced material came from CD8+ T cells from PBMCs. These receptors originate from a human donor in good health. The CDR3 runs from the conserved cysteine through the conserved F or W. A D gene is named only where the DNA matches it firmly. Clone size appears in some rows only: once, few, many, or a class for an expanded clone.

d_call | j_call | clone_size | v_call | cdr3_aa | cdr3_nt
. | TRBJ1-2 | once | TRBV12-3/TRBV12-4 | CASSPAPLGDGYTF | TGTGCCAGCAGTCCCGCACCTTTAGGGGATGGCTACACCTTC
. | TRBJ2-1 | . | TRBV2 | CASRGRHEQFF | TGTGCCAGCAGGGGCCGACACGAGCAGTTCTTC
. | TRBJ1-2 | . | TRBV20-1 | CSARDIEGGYGYTF | TGCAGTGCTAGAGATATCGAGGGCGGCTATGGCTACACCTTC
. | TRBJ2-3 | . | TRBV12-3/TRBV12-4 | CASSFKWGTDTQYF | TGTGCCAGCAGTTTCAAATGGGGCACAGATACGCAGTATTTT
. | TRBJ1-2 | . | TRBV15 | CATSSGTGYGYTF | TGTGCCACCAGCAGTGGGACGGGCTATGGCTACACCTTC
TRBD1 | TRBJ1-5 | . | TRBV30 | CAWSSGTGGNQPQHF | TGTGCCTGGAGTTCCGGGACAGGGGGAAATCAGCCCCAGCATTTT
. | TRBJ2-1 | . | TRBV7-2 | CASSLVYNEQFF | TGTGCCAGCAGCTTAGTTTACAATGAGCAGTTCTTC
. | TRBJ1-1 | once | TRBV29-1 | CSVEVSEAFF | TGCAGCGTTGAAGTTTCAGAAGCTTTCTTT
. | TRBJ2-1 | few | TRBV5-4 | CASSRGSEQFF | TGTGCCAGCAGCCGAGGGAGTGAGCAGTTCTTC
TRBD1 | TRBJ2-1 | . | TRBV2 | CASSRALTPGQEGNEQFF | TGTGCCAGCAGTAGAGCGCTAACACCGGGACAGGAGGGCAATGAGCAGTTCTTC
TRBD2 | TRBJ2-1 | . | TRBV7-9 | CASRPGTTSYGEQFF | TGTGCCAGCAGGCCCGGGACTACCTCTTACGGTGAGCAGTTCTTC
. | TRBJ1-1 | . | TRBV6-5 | CASSYPGAEAFF | TGTGCCAGCAGTTACCCAGGGGCTGAAGCTTTCTTT
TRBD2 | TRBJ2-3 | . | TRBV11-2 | CANGLAGRTDTQYF | TGTGCCAACGGACTAGCGGGGCGCACAGATACGCAGTATTTT
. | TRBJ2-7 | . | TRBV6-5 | CASSPTWGAANEQYF | TGTGCCAGCAGTCCCACTTGGGGGGCTGCCAACGAGCAGTACTTC
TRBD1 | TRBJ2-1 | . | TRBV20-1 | CSATDRALNEQFF | TGCAGTGCTACCGACAGGGCCCTCAATGAGCAGTTCTTC
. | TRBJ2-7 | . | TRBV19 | CASSTDSSYEQYF | TGTGCCAGTAGTACGGACAGTTCCTACGAGCAGTACTTC
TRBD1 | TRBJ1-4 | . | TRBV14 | CASSYTRDRVPEKLFF | TGTGCCAGCAGCTACACCCGGGACAGGGTCCCTGAAAAACTGTTTTTT
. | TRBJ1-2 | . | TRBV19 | CASTPYQGNYGYTF | TGTGCCAGTACCCCCTACCAGGGGAACTATGGCTACACCTTC
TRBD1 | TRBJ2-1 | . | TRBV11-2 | CASSFGTGPFNEQFF | TGTGCCAGCAGCTTTGGGACAGGGCCCTTTAATGAGCAGTTCTTC
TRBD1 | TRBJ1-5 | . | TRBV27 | CASSWDRDNQPQHF | TGTGCCAGCAGCTGGGACAGGGACAATCAGCCCCAGCATTTT
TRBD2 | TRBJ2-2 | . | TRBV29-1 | CSATSPTGELFF | TGCAGCGCGACTAGCCCGACCGGGGAGCTGTTTTTT
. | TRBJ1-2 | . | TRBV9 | CASSVNSYGYTF | TGTGCCAGCAGCGTAAACAGCTATGGCTACACCTTC
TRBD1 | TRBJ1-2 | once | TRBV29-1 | CSVPQGAWGYTF | TGCAGCGTGCCTCAGGGGGCTTGGGGCTACACCTTC
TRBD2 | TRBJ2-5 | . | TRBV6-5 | CASSYSASGAGETQYF | TGTGCCAGCAGTTACTCGGCTAGCGGGGCGGGGGAGACCCAGTACTTC
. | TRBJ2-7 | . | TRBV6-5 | CASSYSASRGYEQYF | TGTGCCAGCAGTTACTCAGCCTCTAGGGGGTACGAGCAGTACTTC
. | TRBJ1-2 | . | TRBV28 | CASSPDRTQGLLDHGYTF | TGTGCCAGCAGTCCTGACAGGACCCAAGGCCTTCTTGATCATGGCTACACCTTC
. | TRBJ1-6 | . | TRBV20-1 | CSARDPAVSSYNSPLHF | TGCAGTGCTAGAGATCCGGCAGTGAGCTCCTATAATTCACCCCTCCACTTT
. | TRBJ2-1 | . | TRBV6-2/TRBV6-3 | CASSYRGTGNNEQFF | TGTGCCAGCAGTTACCGTGGAACAGGGAACAATGAGCAGTTCTTC
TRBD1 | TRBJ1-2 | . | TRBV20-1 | CSARTGHGYTF | TGCAGTGCAAGGACAGGGCATGGCTACACCTTC
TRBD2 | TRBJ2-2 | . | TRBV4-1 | CASSQSGGLDGELFF | TGCGCCAGCAGCCAATCGGGAGGGCTGGACGGGGAGCTGTTTTTT
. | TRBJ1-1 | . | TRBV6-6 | CATTAQPNTEAFF | TGTGCCACCACGGCTCAGCCGAACACTGAAGCTTTCTTT
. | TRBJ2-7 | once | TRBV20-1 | CSARGGAREAYEQYF | TGCAGTGCTAGAGGGGGAGCCCGAGAGGCCTACGAGCAGTACTTC
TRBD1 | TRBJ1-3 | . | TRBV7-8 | CASSPRRGGISGNTIYF | TGTGCCAGCAGCCCGCGGAGAGGGGGCATCTCTGGAAACACCATATATTTT
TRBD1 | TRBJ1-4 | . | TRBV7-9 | CASSPVDRGREKLFF | TGTGCCAGCAGCCCTGTGGACAGGGGGCGTGAAAAACTGTTTTTT
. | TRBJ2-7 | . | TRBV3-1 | CASSQFRGYEQYF | TGTGCCAGCAGCCAGTTTAGGGGCTACGAGCAGTACTTC
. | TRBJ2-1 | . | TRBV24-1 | CATSDTVSEQFF | TGTGCCACCAGTGATACAGTTTCTGAGCAGTTCTTC
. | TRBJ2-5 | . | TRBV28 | CASSYGGGWGRQETQYF | TGTGCCAGCAGTTATGGAGGAGGATGGGGGCGCCAAGAGACCCAGTACTTC
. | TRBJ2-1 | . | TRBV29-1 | CSVRATTNEQFF | TGCAGCGTCAGGGCGACTACAAATGAGCAGTTCTTC
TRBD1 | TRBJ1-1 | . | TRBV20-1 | CSARPTRGLPFEAFF | TGCAGTGCTAGACCCACCAGGGGGTTACCCTTTGAAGCTTTCTTT
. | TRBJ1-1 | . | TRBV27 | CASSLSRQNEAFF | TGTGCCAGCAGTTTATCCAGACAGAATGAAGCTTTCTTT
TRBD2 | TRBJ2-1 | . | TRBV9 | CASSVASGGYNEQFF | TGTGCCAGCAGCGTAGCTAGCGGGGGATACAATGAGCAGTTCTTC
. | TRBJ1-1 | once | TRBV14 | CASSQVVWGTEAFF | TGTGCCAGCAGCCAAGTTGTTTGGGGCACTGAAGCTTTCTTT
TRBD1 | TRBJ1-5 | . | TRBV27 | CASSLSGDRYSEPQHF | TGTGCCAGCAGTTTATCCGGGGACAGGTATTCGGAGCCCCAGCATTTT
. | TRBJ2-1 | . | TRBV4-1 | CASSQDRRGWQFF | TGCGCCAGCAGCCAAGATCGCAGGGGTTGGCAGTTCTTC
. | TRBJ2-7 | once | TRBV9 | CASSEWDGTYEQYF | TGTGCCAGCAGCGAGTGGGACGGAACCTACGAGCAGTACTTC
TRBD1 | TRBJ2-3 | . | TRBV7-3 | CASSGTGQGTDTQYF | TGTGCCAGCAGCGGGACAGGCCAGGGCACAGATACGCAGTATTTT
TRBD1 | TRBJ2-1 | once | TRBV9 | CASSAGQGDNEQFF | TGTGCCAGCAGCGCGGGACAGGGGGACAATGAGCAGTTCTTC
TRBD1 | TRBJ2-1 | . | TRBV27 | CASSWGRQGPRHNEQFF | TGTGCCAGCAGTTGGGGGCGACAGGGTCCCCGCCACAATGAGCAGTTCTTC
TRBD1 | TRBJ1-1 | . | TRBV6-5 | CASCPTGLLDTEAFF | TGTGCCAGCTGTCCGACAGGGCTTTTGGACACTGAAGCTTTCTTT
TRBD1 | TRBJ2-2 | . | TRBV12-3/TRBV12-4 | CASTAQGLLNTGELFF | TGTGCCAGCACCGCACAGGGGCTACTGAACACCGGGGAGCTGTTTTTT
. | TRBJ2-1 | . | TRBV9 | CASSVGLATYNEQFF | TGTGCCAGCAGCGTAGGCCTAGCGACTTACAATGAGCAGTTCTTC
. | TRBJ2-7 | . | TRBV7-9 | CASSPVNRAPYEQYF | TGTGCCAGCAGCCCTGTGAACAGGGCTCCCTACGAGCAGTACTTC
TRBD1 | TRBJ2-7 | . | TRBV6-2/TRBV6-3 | CASSTTGTVSYEQYF | TGTGCCAGCAGTACGACCGGGACAGTCTCCTACGAGCAGTACTTC
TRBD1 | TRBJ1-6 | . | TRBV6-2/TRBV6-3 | CASSYSTGSSYNSPLHF | TGTGCCAGCAGTTACTCGACAGGGAGCTCCTATAATTCACCCCTCCACTTT
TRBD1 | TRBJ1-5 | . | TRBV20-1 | CSADTGGGQPQHF | TGCAGTGCTGATACAGGGGGTGGTCAGCCCCAGCATTTT
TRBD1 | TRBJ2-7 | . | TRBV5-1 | CASSFSSDRGYGLTYEQYF | TGCGCCAGCAGTTTCTCCTCGGACAGGGGTTATGGGCTAACCTACGAGCAGTACTTC